The entry below gives a single T cell receptor (beta chain) sequence along with its context. These data come from a study of blood T cell repertoires in COVID-19. The wider study: Samples taken during acute and convalescent COVID-19 were collected in the United States, Italy and Spain. PBMCs, B-cell-depleted T cells, or T cells provided the cDNA or gDNA that made up the material.

Only in-frame clones appear in the TCRdb table, and some are missing; sequencing was by immunoSEQ multiplex PCR. This sample carries more than 250,000 clones, about nine tenths of them seen once, and the ten largest clones take 8% to 13%. This CDR3 spans 13 amino acids. Germline values: CDR1 SQVTM, CDR2 ANQGSEA. V was clipped by 5 bases and J by 0 bases, with 11 bases between them. Clinical history reported by participants formed the basis on which cohorts were assigned. Either two negative PCRs, clearance, or symptom resolution qualified Cohort 3 donors as recovered. The clonotype was recovered from a woman between 18 and 29 years old who had recovered from COVID-19. Sequencing was done on a sample of PBMCs or T cells enriched from blood (not recorded which). The rearrangement uses TRBV29-1 and TRBJ2-7, with D perhaps TRBD2 (5 bases). The DNA for the CDR3 is TGCAGCGTTACTCGGGGTGGCTCCTACGAGCAGTACTTC. Encoded protein: CSVTRGGSYEQYF.